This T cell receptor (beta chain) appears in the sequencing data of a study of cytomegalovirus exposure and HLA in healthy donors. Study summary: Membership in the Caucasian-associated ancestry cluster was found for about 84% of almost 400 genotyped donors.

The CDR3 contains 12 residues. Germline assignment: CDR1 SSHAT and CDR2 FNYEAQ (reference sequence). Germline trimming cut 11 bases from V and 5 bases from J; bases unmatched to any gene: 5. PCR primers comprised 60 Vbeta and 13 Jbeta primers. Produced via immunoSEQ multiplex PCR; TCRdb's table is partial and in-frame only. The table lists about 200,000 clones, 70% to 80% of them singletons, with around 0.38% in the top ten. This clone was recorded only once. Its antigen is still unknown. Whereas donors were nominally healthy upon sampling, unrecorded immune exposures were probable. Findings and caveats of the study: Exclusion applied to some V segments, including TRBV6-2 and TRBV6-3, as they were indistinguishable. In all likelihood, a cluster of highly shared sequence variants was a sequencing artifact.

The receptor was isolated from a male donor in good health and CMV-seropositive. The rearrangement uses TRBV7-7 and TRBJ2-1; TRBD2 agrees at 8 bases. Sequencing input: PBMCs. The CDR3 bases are TGTGCCTCCGGCGGGAGGAACAATGAGCAGTTCTTC. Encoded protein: CASGGRNNEQFF.